A single sample is the source of the 8 T cell receptor beta chains below, sequenced in a study of prognosis after radiotherapy for stage I lung cancer. The study amplified the TCR beta CDR3 region from genomic DNA. This amplification was carried out by two rounds of multiplex PCR. Round one of PCR was performed, and it used primers specific to each TRBV and TRBJ gene. Via MiXCR, TCRdb re-called the multiplex PCR reads, giving one row per CDR3 protein. The sample records around 14,000 distinct CDR3 sequences, around 35% being singletons. Specimen: PBMCs, collected before or after stereotactic body radiation therapy (not recorded which). The origin of the receptors is a donor over 45 with non-small cell lung cancer.

Ten or more counts support this clonotype. The chain has TRBV7-2 and TRBJ1-2; TRBD1 might be the D (5 bases). The CDR3 covers 17 residues. Germline CDR1 is SGHTA and CDR2 is FQGNSA. The V end was cut by 5 bases, the J end by 9 bases, with 28 bases between. CDR3 DNA: TGTGCCAGCAGCCCTAGTCAGTGGGGTAGGGGAAGATATCGCTACACCTTC. Its translation is CASSPSQWGRGRYRYTF.

This chain uses TRBV19 with TRBJ1-2; a possible D gene is TRBD1 (5 bases). Germline CDR1 LNHDA, CDR2 SQIVND (reference sequence). The CDR3 is 13 amino acids. The germline V and J ends were trimmed by 10 bases and 10 bases, with 22 bases remaining between them. Written as DNA, the CDR3 is TGTGCCACCGACCTGGGGCGGGATCTTATCTACACCTTC. Amino acid sequence: CATDLGRDLIYTF.

Details on this clonotype: A far larger clone is only one base removed, so a read error is likely. The chain joins TRBV13 to TRBJ2-5; either TRBD1 or TRBD2 may fit D (5 bases each). V lost 5 bases to trimming and J lost 1 base, with 23 bases between them. This CDR3 is 18 amino acids long. In germline, CDR1 is PRHDT, CDR2 FYEKMQ (reference sequence). The CDR3 loop is CASSPRGSFEGPQETQYF. The CDR3 nucleotides are TGTGCCAGCAGCCCGAGGGGTTCGTTCGAGGGGCCCCAAGAGACCCAGTACTTC.

This clonotype has ten or more counts. The chain carries TRBV7-2 and TRBJ2-3, with D tentatively TRBD1 (6 bases). V lost 4 bases and J lost 1, with 9 bases in between. The CDR3 sequence is 14 residues long. Germline CDR1 SGHTA, CDR2 FQGNSA. CDR3 loop: CASSSGTRTDTQYF. The CDR3 DNA reads as TGTGCCAGCAGCTCCGGGACACGCACAGATACGCAGTATTTT.

Concerning this clonotype: This may be a read error: a much more frequent sequence differs by one nucleotide. V usage is TRBV29-1 and J usage is TRBJ1-1; D remains unclear. CDR1 is SQVTM and CDR2 is ANQGSEA in the germline V gene. CDR3 length: 12 amino acids. The CDR3 region is CSVGGSNTQAFF. In nucleotides, the CDR3 is TGCAGCGTTGGAGGGTCGAACACTCAAGCTTTCTTT.

As to this clonotype: A read error is the likely source, as a far larger clone sits one nucleotide away. The rearrangement joins TRBV6-1 to TRBJ2-5; D is possibly TRBD2 (5 bases). This CDR3 has 12 amino acids. CDR1 and CDR2 (germline): MNHNS, SASEGT. CDR3 nucleotide sequence: TGTGCCAGCAGCCGCGGGTACAATGAGCGGTTCTTC. Protein sequence: CASSRGYNERFF.

This clonotype was picked up many times. The V call is TRBV18, the J call TRBJ2-2; D call uncertain. CDR1 is KGHSH, CDR2 LQKENI, per germline. The CDR3 runs to 12 residues. V was shortened by 0 bases and J by 9 bases, with 5 bases between the two germline ends. CDR3 residues: CASSPPSRELFF. The CDR3 nucleotides are TGTGCCAGCTCACCACCTAGCCGGGAGCTGTTTTTT.

This clonotype was seen at least ten times. The CDR3 reads CASINSQGEEDDEKLFF. The CDR3 DNA sequence: TGTGCCAGCATTAACTCCCAAGGGGAGGAGGATGATGAAAAACTGTTTTTT. The genes are TRBV28 and TRBJ1-4, with D possibly matching TRBD1 (5 bases). Germline values: CDR1 MDHEN, CDR2 SYDVKM. The V end was cut by 7 bases, the J end by 6 bases, with 24 bases between. The CDR3 spans 17 residues. The full variable domain, its missing parts supplied by reference TRBV28 and TRBJ1-4, is DVKVTQSSRYLVKRTGEKVFLECVQDMDHENMFWYRQDPGLGLRLIYFSYDVKMKEKGDIPEGYSVSREKKERFSLILESASTNQTSMYLCASINSQGEEDDEKLFFGSGTQLSVL.